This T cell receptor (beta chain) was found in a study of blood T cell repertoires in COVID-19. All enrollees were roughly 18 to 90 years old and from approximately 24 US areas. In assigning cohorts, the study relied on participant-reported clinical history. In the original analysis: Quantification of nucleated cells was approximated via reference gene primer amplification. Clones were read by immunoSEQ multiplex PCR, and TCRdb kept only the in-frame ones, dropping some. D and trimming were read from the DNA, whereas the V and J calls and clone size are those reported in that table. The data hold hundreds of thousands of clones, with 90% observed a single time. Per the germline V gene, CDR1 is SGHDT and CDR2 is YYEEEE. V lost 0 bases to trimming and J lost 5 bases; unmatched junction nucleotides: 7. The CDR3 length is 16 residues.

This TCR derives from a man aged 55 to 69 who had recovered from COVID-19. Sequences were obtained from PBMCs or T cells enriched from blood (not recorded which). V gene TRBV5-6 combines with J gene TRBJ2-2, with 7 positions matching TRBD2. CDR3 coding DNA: TGTGCCAGCAGCTTGGGCGGGAGTTTGTTGACCGGGGAGCTGTTTTTT. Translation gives CASSLGGSLLTGELFF. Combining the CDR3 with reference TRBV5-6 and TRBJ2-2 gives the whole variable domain DAGVTQSPTHLIKTRGQQVTLRCSPKSGHDTVSWYQQALGQGPQFIFQYYEEEERQRGNFPDRFSGHQFPNYSSELNVNALLLGDSALYLCASSLGGSLLTGELFFGEGSRLTVL.